Presented here are 2 T cell receptor beta chains from one specimen sequenced in a study of T cell responses to AZD1222 COVID-19 vaccine. Sequencing used immunoSEQ multiplex PCR; TCRdb keeps in-frame clones, though not all of them. This table holds 120,000 or so clones, about 88% found once. The sequencing here drew on peripheral blood, taken 28 days after the second AZD1222 dose. The receptors originated from an adult who received the AZD1222 COVID-19 vaccine.

J is TRBJ2-1 and V is TRBV15, with 10 bases matching TRBD2. Unmatched junction bases numbered 15, after V lost 0 bases and J lost 1 base. Germline assignment: CDR1 LNHNV and CDR2 YYDKDF (reference sequence). The CDR3 extends over 21 amino acids. CDR3 sequence: CATSRDYPKREGLVSYNEQFF. The CDR3 nucleotides read TGTGCCACCAGCAGAGATTATCCCAAGCGGGAGGGCCTAGTGTCCTACAATGAGCAGTTCTTC.

V is TRBV2 and J is TRBJ2-6; the match to TRBD2 covers 15 bases. Germline values: CDR1 SNHLY, CDR2 FYNNEI. CDR3 length: 19 residues. The trim removed 6 bases at V and 0 bases at J, leaving 6 bases unmatched. The CDR3 sequence: CASSGLAGGPSSGANVLTF. CDR3 sequence (DNA): TGTGCCAGCAGCGGACTAGCGGGAGGGCCCAGCTCTGGGGCCAACGTCCTGACTTTC. Full variable domain (remainder filled in from reference TRBV2 and TRBJ2-6): EPEVTQTPSHQVTQMGQEVILRCVPISNHLYFYWYRQILGQKVEFLVSFYNNEISEKSEIFDDQFSVERPDGSNFTLKIRSTKLEDSAMYFCASSGLAGGPSSGANVLTFGAGSRLTVL.